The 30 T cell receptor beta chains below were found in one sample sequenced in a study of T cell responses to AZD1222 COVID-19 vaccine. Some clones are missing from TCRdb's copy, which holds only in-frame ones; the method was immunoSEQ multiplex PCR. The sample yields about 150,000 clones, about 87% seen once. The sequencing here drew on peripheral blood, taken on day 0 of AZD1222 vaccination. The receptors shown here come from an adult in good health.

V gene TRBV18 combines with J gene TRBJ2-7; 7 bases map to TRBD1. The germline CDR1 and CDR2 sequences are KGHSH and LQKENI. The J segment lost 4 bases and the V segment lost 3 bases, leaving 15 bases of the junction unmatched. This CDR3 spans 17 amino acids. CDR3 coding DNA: TGTGCCAGCTCACCGCTGCCCCCCGGGACAGTTCATTACGAGCAGTACTTC. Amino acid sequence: CASSPLPPGTVHYEQYF.

The CDR3 region has the DNA TGTGCCAGCAGCCGAGCGGGAGTGGGTAACAATGAGCAGTTCTTC. This codes for CASSRAGVGNNEQFF. J is TRBJ2-1 and V is TRBV7-8, with 8 bases that match TRBD2. This CDR3 has 15 amino acids. Unmatched junction bases numbered 8, after V lost 5 bases and J lost 5 bases. Germline-derived CDR1 and CDR2 are SGHVS and FQNEAQ.

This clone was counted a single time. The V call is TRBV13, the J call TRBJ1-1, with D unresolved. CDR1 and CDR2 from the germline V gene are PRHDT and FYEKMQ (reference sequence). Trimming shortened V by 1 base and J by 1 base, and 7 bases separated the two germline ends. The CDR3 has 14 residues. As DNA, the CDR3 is TGTGCCAGCAGCTTAGAGAGAGAGAACACTGAAGCTTTCTTT. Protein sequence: CASSLERENTEAFF. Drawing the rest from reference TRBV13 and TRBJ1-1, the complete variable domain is AAGVIQSPRHLIKEKRETATLKCYPIPRHDTVYWYQQGPGQDPQFLISFYEKMQSDKGSIPDRFSAQQFSDYHSELNMSSLELGDSALYFCASSLERENTEAFFGQGTRLTVV.

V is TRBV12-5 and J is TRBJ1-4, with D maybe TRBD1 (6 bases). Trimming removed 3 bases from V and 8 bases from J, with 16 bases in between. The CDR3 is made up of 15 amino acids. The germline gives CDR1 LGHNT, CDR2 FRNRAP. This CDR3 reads CASGFGGAGGEKLFF. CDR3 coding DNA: TGTGCTAGTGGTTTCGGGGGGGCCGGTGGAGAAAAACTGTTTTTT. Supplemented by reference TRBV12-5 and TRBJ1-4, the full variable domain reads DARVTQTPRHKVTEMGQEVTMRCQPILGHNTVFWYRQTMMQGLELLAYFRNRAPLDDSGMPKDRFSAEMPDATLATLKIQPSEPRDSAVYFCASGFGGAGGEKLFFGSGTQLSVL.

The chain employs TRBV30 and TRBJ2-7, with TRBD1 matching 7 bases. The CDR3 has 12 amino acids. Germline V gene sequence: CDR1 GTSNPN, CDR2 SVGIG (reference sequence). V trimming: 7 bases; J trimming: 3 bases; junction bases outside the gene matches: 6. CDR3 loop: CASGDRDYEQYF. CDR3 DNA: TGTGCCTCCGGTGACAGGGACTACGAGCAGTACTTC.

The CDR3 loop is CASSEPLSVLNGYTF. CDR3 DNA: TGTGCCAGCAGTGAACCCCTTTCTGTACTCAATGGCTACACCTTC. J is TRBJ1-2 and V is TRBV6-1, with D unclear. This CDR3 contains 15 residues. The germline V and J ends were trimmed by 2 bases and 6 bases, with 16 bases remaining between them. Looked up from germline, CDR1 is MNHNS and CDR2 is SASEGT.

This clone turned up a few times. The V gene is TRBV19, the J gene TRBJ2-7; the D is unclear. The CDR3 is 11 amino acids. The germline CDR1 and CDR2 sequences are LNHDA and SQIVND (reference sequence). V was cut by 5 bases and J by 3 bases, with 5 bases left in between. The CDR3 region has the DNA TGTGCCAGTAGTGGGGACTACGAGCAGTACTTC. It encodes CASSGDYEQYF.

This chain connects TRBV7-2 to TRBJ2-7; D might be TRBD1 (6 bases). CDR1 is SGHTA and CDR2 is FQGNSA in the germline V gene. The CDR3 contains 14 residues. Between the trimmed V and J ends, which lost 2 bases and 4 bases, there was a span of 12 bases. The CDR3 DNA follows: TGTGCCAGCAGCTTAATGACAGGACCTTACGAGCAGTACTTC. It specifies CASSLMTGPYEQYF.

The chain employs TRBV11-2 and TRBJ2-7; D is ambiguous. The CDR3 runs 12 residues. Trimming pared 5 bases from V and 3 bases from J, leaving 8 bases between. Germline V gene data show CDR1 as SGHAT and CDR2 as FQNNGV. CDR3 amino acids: CASSPDSYEQYF. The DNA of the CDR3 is TGTGCCAGCAGCCCGGATAGCTACGAGCAGTACTTC.

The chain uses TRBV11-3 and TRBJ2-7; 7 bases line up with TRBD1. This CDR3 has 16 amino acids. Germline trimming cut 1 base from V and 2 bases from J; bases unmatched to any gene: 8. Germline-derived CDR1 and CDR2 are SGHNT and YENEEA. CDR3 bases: TGTGCCAGCAGCTTAGCGAAATGGACAGGTACCTACGAGCAGTACTTC. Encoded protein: CASSLAKWTGTYEQYF.

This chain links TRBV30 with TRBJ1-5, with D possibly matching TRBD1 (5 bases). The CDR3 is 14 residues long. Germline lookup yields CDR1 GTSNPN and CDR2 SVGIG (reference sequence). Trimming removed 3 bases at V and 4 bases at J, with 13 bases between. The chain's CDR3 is CAWSDGQGNQPQHF. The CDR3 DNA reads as TGTGCCTGGAGCGACGGGCAGGGAAATCAGCCCCAGCATTTT.

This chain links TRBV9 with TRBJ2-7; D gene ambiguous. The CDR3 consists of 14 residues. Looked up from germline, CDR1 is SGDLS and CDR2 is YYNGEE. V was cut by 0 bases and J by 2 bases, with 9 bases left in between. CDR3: CASSVGGTAYEQYF. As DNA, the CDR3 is TGTGCCAGCAGCGTAGGCGGTACGGCCTACGAGCAGTACTTC.

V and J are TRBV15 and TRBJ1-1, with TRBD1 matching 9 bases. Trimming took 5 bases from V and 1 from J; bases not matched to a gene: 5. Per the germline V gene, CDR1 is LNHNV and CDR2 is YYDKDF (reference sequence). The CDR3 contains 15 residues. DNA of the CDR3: TGTGCCACCAGCTACCAGGACAGGGGGAACACTGAAGCTTTCTTT. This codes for CATSYQDRGNTEAFF. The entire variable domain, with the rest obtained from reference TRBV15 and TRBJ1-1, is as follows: DAMVIQNPRYQVTQFGKPVTLSCSQTLNHNVMYWYQQKSSQAPKLLFHYYDKDFNNEADTPDNFQSRRPNTSFCFLDIRSPGLGDTAMYLCATSYQDRGNTEAFFGQGTRLTVV.

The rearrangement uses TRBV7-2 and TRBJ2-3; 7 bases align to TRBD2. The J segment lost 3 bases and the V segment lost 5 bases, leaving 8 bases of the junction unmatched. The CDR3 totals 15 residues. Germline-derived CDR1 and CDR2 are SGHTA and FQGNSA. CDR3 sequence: CASSPRGGWTDTQYF. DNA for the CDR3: TGTGCCAGCAGCCCTCGGGGAGGGTGGACAGATACGCAGTATTTT. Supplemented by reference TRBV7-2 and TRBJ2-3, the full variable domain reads GAGVSQSPSNKVTEKGKDVELRCDPISGHTALYWYRQSLGQGLEFLIYFQGNSAPDKSGLPSDRFSAERTGGSVSTLTIQRTQQEDSAVYLCASSPRGGWTDTQYFGPGTRLTVL.

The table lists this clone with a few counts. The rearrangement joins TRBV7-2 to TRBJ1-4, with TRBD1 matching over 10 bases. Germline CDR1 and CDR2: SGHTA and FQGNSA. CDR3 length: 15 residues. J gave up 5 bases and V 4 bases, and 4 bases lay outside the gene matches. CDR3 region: CASSSRTGGNEKLFF. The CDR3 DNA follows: TGTGCCAGCAGCTCAAGGACAGGGGGGAATGAAAAACTGTTTTTT.

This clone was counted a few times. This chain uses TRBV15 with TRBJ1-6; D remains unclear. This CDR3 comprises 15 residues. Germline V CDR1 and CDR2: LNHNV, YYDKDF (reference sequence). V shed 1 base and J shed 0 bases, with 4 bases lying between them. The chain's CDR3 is CATSRGSSYNSPLHF. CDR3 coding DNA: TGTGCCACCAGCAGAGGCAGCTCCTATAATTCACCCCTCCACTTT. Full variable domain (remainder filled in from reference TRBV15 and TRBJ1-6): DAMVIQNPRYQVTQFGKPVTLSCSQTLNHNVMYWYQQKSSQAPKLLFHYYDKDFNNEADTPDNFQSRRPNTSFCFLDIRSPGLGDTAMYLCATSRGSSYNSPLHFGNGTRLTVT.

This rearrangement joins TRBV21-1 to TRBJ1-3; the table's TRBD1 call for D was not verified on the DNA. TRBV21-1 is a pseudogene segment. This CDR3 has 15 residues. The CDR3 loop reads CARATPGDYGNTIYF. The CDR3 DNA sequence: TGTGCCAGAGCCACCCCAGGGGATTATGGAAACACCATATATTTT.

The CDR3 loop is CASSVGQYGYTF. In DNA form, the CDR3 reads TGTGCCAGCAGTGTTGGACAGTATGGCTACACCTTC. This chain links TRBV25-1 with TRBJ1-2, with D possibly being TRBD1 (6 bases). Trimming removed 4 bases from V and 5 bases from J, with 8 bases in between. The CDR3 runs to 12 residues. Germline assignment: CDR1 MGHDK and CDR2 SYGVNS.

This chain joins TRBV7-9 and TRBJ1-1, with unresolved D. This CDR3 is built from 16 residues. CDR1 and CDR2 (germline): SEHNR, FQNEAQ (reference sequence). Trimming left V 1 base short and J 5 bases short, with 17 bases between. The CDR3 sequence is CASSLVIGEQRTEAFF. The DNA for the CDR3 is TGTGCCAGCAGCTTAGTCATCGGAGAACAGAGGACTGAAGCTTTCTTT.

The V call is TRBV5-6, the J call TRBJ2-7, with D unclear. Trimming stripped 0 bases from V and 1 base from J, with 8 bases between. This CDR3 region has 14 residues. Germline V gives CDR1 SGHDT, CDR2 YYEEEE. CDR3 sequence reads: CASSLAGWSYEQYF. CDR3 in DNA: TGTGCCAGCAGCTTGGCTGGTTGGTCCTACGAGCAGTACTTC.

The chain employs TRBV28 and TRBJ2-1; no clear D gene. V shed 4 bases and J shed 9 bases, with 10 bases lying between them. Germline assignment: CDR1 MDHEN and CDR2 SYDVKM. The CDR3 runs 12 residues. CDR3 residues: CASSSPVGEQFF. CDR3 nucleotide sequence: TGTGCCAGCAGTTCCCCCGTTGGTGAGCAGTTCTTC.

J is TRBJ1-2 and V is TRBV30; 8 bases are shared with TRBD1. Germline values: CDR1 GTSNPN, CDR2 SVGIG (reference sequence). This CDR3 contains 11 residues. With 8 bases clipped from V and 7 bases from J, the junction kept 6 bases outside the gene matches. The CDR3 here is CARDRSAGYTF. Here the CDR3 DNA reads TGTGCCAGGGACAGGAGTGCTGGCTACACCTTC.

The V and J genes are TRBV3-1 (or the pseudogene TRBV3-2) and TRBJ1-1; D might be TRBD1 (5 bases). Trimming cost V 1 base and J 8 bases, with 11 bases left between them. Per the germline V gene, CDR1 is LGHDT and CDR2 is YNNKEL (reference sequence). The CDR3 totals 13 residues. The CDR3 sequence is CASSQGWGWEAFF. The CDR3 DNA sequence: TGTGCCAGCAGCCAAGGTTGGGGCTGGGAAGCTTTCTTT.

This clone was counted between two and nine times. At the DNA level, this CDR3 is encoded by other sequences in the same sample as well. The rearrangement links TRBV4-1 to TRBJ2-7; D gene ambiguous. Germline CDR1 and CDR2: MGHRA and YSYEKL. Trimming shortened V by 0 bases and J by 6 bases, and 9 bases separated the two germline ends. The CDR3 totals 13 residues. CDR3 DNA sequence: TGCGCCAGCAGCCAAGATCATTGGACCGAGCAGTACTTC. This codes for CASSQDHWTEQYF.

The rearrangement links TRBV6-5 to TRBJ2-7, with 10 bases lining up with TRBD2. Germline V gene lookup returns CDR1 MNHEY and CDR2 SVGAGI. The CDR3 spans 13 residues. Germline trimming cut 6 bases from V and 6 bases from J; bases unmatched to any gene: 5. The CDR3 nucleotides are TGTGCCAGCAGCCTAGCGGGAGCTACCGAGCAGTACTTC. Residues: CASSLAGATEQYF.

CDR3 sequence: CASSEAPGTGGNEQFF. The CDR3 nucleotides read TGTGCCAGCAGTGAAGCCCCTGGGACAGGGGGCAATGAGCAGTTCTTC. The V and J genes are TRBV6-1 and TRBJ2-1, with 11 bases that match TRBD1. Germline V gene sequence: CDR1 MNHNS, CDR2 SASEGT. J was trimmed by 6 bases and V by 0 bases; bases with no gene match: 4. The CDR3 is made up of 16 amino acids.

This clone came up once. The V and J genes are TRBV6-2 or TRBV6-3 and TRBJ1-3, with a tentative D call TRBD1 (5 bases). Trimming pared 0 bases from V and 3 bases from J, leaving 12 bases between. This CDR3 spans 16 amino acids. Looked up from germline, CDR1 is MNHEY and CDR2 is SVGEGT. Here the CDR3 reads CASSYSLRAFGNTIYF. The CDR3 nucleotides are TGTGCCAGCAGTTACTCCCTCAGGGCATTTGGAAACACCATATATTTT.

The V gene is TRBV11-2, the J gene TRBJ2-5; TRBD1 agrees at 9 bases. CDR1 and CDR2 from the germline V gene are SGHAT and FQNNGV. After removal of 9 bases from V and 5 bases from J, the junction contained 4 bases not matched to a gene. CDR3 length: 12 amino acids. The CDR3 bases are TGTGCCAGTACAGGGGGCTGGGAGACCCAGTACTTC. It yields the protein CASTGGWETQYF.

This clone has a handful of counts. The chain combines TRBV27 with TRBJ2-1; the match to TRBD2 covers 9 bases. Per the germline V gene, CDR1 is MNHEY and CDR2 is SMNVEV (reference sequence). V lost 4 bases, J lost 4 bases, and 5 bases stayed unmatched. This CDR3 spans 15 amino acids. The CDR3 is CASSWGSGSYNEQFF. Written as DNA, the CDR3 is TGTGCCAGCAGTTGGGGTAGCGGGAGTTACAATGAGCAGTTCTTC.

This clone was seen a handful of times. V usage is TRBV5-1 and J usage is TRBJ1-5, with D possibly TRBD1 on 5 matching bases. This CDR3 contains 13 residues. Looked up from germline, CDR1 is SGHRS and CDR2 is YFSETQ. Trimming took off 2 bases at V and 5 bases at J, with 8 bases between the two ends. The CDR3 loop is CASSFEGDQPQHF. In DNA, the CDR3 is TGCGCCAGCAGCTTTGAAGGGGATCAGCCCCAGCATTTT.